Presented here are 7 T cell receptor beta chains from one specimen sequenced in a study of shared clonotypes between healthy human individuals. Only in-frame clones appear in the TCRdb table, and some are missing; sequencing was by immunoSEQ multiplex PCR. The repertoire consists of roughly 700,000 clones, with roughly 87% occurring once and the leading ten covering 30% to 35%. What was sequenced was memory CD8+ T cells from PBMCs. Specified subset: CD45RO+ cells pooled with CCR7-negative TemRA cells. The receptor source for this set is a man younger than 35 in good health. Some clones in this sample may be carry-over from other donors' samples.

V and J are TRBV5-1 and TRBJ1-1; D remains unclear. The germline V gene encodes CDR1 SGHRS and CDR2 YFSETQ. This CDR3 is built from 13 residues. V was shortened by 2 bases and J by 1 base, with 6 bases between the two germline ends. The CDR3 DNA is TGCGCCAGCAGCTTTCTCCCGAACACTGAAGCTTTCTTT. This sequence encodes CASSFLPNTEAFF. Using reference TRBV5-1 and TRBJ1-1 for the parts outside the CDR3, the full variable domain is KAGVTQTPRYLIKTRGQQVTLSCSPISGHRSVSWYQQTPGQGLQFLFEYFSETQRNKGNFPGRFSGRQFSNSRSEMNVSTLELGDSALYLCASSFLPNTEAFFGQGTRLTVV.

The V call is TRBV4-2, the J call TRBJ2-7; D is perhaps TRBD2 (6 bases). V shed 2 bases and J shed 0 bases, with 17 bases lying between them. This CDR3 is 17 amino acids long. Germline loops: CDR1 LGHNA, CDR2 YNFKEQ. The CDR3 region is CASSQSSEGPYSYEQYF. The CDR3 DNA is TGTGCCAGCAGCCAATCCTCGGAGGGACCCTACTCCTACGAGCAGTACTTC.

The chain has TRBV7-9 and TRBJ2-1; no reliable D call. The ends were cut back, 3 bases at V and 15 bases at J, with 15 bases in the middle. CDR3 length equals 12 residues. Germline loops: CDR1 SEHNR, CDR2 FQNEAQ (reference sequence). The CDR3 sequence: CASSLKPAIWFF. Written as DNA, the CDR3 is TGTGCCAGCAGCTTGAAGCCGGCGATCTGGTTCTTC.

The chain carries TRBV7-6 and TRBJ2-3, with unresolved D. The germline CDR1 and CDR2 sequences are SGHVS and FNYEAQ. Trimming cost V 1 base and J 3 bases, with 11 bases left between them. CDR3 length equals 15 residues. In nucleotides, the CDR3 is TGTGCCAGCAGCTTAGGGGCCGTGCGTACAGATACGCAGTATTTT. It encodes CASSLGAVRTDTQYF.

The V and J genes are TRBV6-5 and TRBJ2-1; 8 positions match TRBD1. Germline V lookup: CDR1 MNHEY, CDR2 SVGAGI. The junction had 4 bases not matched to a gene; V was cut back by 6 bases and J by 3 bases. CDR3 size: 14 residues. The CDR3 loop is CASRQGTGYNEQFF. CDR3 bases: TGTGCCAGCAGACAAGGGACAGGCTACAATGAGCAGTTCTTC.

This clone was picked up one time. The CDR3 is CASSYSVGEQFF. CDR3 DNA: TGTGCCAGCAGTTACTCGGTGGGGGAGCAGTTCTTC. This chain joins TRBV6-6 and TRBJ2-1, with D unresolved. This CDR3 has 12 residues. Germline-derived CDR1 and CDR2 are MNHNY and SVGAGI (reference sequence). Trimming took off 0 bases at V and 10 bases at J, with 7 bases between the two ends.

The chain links TRBV28 to TRBJ1-1; 12 nucleotides agree with TRBD1. Germline assignment: CDR1 MDHEN and CDR2 SYDVKM. V dropped 6 bases and J dropped 8; count of bases not matched to a gene: 16. The CDR3 has 17 amino acids. Here the CDR3 DNA reads TGTGCCAGCAGCCATAAATTAGCCGCCGGGACAGGGGGCGAAGCTTTCTTT. This sequence encodes CASSHKLAAGTGGEAFF.